The next 21 T cell receptor beta chains were all read from a single sample in a study of blood T cell repertoires in COVID-19. Repertoires were generated with immunoSEQ multiplex PCR, while TCRdb's copy carries only in-frame clones and drops some. The sample lists about 180,000 clones; 86% were seen once. The specimen sequenced was peripheral blood. All receptors derive from a man aged 65 to 85 with active or convalescent COVID-19.

This chain joins TRBV5-1 and TRBJ2-3; 10 bases are shared with TRBD2. The CDR3 is 15 amino acids. The germline V gene has CDR1 SGHRS and CDR2 YFSETQ. V trimming: 2 bases; J trimming: 8 bases; junction bases outside the gene matches: 8. DNA of the CDR3: TGCGCCAGCAGCTTACTAGCGGGAAGGGATGCTACGCAGTATTTT. It is translated as CASSLLAGRDATQYF.

The chain uses TRBV29-1 and TRBJ2-3; a possible D gene is TRBD1 (5 bases). The CDR3 contains 12 residues. CDR1 and CDR2 from the germline V gene are SQVTM and ANQGSEA. V shed 7 bases and J shed 2 bases, with 10 bases lying between them. The CDR3 reads CSGQHHTDTQYF. As DNA, the CDR3 is TGCAGCGGACAGCACCACACAGATACGCAGTATTTT.

V usage is TRBV14 and J usage is TRBJ2-7; 11 bases are a match to TRBD2. The germline gives CDR1 SGHDN, CDR2 FVKESK. This CDR3 has 15 residues. Trimming took 7 bases from V and 4 from J; bases not matched to a gene: 9. CDR3 protein: CASTPGLAEGYEQYF. The CDR3 DNA sequence: TGTGCCAGCACCCCGGGACTAGCGGAAGGATACGAGCAGTACTTC.

The sample holds one count of this clone. The chain carries TRBV7-2 and TRBJ1-1; D not certain. V shed 1 base and J shed 2 bases, with 5 bases lying between them. CDR3 length: 13 residues. The V gene's germline CDR1 is SGHTA and CDR2 FQGNSA. The CDR3 DNA reads TGTGCCAGCAGCTTAGAACACAACACTGAAGCTTTCTTT. Protein product: CASSLEHNTEAFF.

The chain employs TRBV24-1 and TRBJ1-4; tentatively, D is TRBD1 (5 bases). CDR3 size: 17 residues. Deletions cut 2 bases from V and 7 bases from J, with 19 bases between. CDR1 is KGHDR, CDR2 SFDVKD, per germline. The CDR3 DNA follows: TGTGCCACCAGTGATTCACGCCGGGATGCCGGGGGTGAAAAACTGTTTTTT. Translating gives CATSDSRRDAGGEKLFF.

This clone appeared a few times. V is TRBV19 and J is TRBJ2-3; 8 bases are shared with TRBD2. Germline assignment: CDR1 LNHDA and CDR2 SQIVND (reference sequence). The length of the CDR3 is 15 residues. V shed 5 bases and J 5 bases; nucleotides not matched to a gene: 9. CDR3 amino acids: CASSPTGTSQDTQYF. The CDR3 nucleotides read TGTGCCAGTAGTCCGACCGGGACTAGTCAAGATACGCAGTATTTT.

V and J are TRBV28 and TRBJ1-1; D unresolved. The length of the CDR3 is 12 residues. Trimming took off 5 bases at V and 4 bases at J, with 8 bases between the two ends. The germline gives CDR1 MDHEN, CDR2 SYDVKM. CDR3 loop: CASSPRSTEAFF. CDR3 DNA: TGTGCCAGCAGTCCGCGGAGCACTGAAGCTTTCTTT.

This chain connects TRBV11-2 to TRBJ1-4; D might be TRBD1 (5 bases). CDR1 and CDR2 (germline): SGHAT, FQNNGV. V was pared by 2 bases and J by 11 bases, with 15 bases between. The CDR3 has 14 amino acids. CDR3: CASSLTITGGKLFF. In DNA, the CDR3 is TGTGCCAGCAGCTTAACGATTACTGGGGGGAAACTGTTTTTT.

This clone was picked up a small number of times. The gene calls are TRBV5-1 and TRBJ2-7; 8 bases match TRBD1. The trim removed 4 bases at V and 2 bases at J, leaving 5 bases unmatched. The germline V gene has CDR1 SGHRS and CDR2 YFSETQ. The CDR3 runs to 14 residues. The CDR3 DNA sequence: TGCGCCAGCAGCAGGACAGGGATGACCTACGAGCAGTACTTC. Protein sequence: CASSRTGMTYEQYF.

As for this clone: Other DNA sequences in the sample encode the same CDR3. The rearrangement joins TRBV5-1 to TRBJ2-7; 7 bases align to TRBD1. This CDR3 spans 13 amino acids. CDR1 is SGHRS and CDR2 is YFSETQ in the germline V gene. Unmatched junction bases numbered 4, after V lost 5 bases and J lost 2 bases. DNA for the CDR3: TGCGCCAGCAGGAGGGACAGAGCCTACGAGCAGTACTTC. As protein: CASRRDRAYEQYF.

V gene TRBV6-1 combines with J gene TRBJ1-5; D is perhaps TRBD1 (6 bases). Germline CDR1 and CDR2: MNHNS and SASEGT. CDR3 length: 15 residues. V gave up 0 bases and J gave up 7 bases, with 13 bases separating them. The CDR3, as DNA: TGTGCCAGCAGTGAAGCGGGACACCAAATCCAGCCCCAGCATTTT. Amino acid sequence: CASSEAGHQIQPQHF.

This rearrangement joins TRBV12-3 or TRBV12-4 to TRBJ2-7; D is uncertain. There are 13 residues in the CDR3. The ends were cut back, 0 bases at V and 7 bases at J, with 10 bases in the middle. CDR3 region: CASSLAQAKEQYF. The CDR3 region has the DNA TGTGCCAGCAGTTTAGCTCAGGCTAAGGAGCAGTACTTC.

V gene TRBV7-8 combines with J gene TRBJ1-6; D uncertain. Trimming shortened V by 5 bases and J by 8 bases, and 13 bases separated the two germline ends. There are 14 residues in the CDR3. In germline, CDR1 is SGHVS, CDR2 FQNEAQ. The CDR3: CASSPEILDSPLHF. CDR3 nucleotides: TGTGCCAGCAGCCCCGAAATACTAGATTCACCCCTCCACTTT.

This clone occurred once. The chain links TRBV5-4 to TRBJ2-7; 14 nucleotides line up with TRBD2. In germline, CDR1 is SGHNT, CDR2 YYREEE (reference sequence). Germline trimming cut 5 bases from V and 3 bases from J; bases unmatched to any gene: 13. The CDR3 covers 18 residues. CDR3 DNA: TGTGCCAGCAGGGATACAACCGGGACTAGCGGGAGCTTCTACGAGCAGTACTTC. This codes for CASRDTTGTSGSFYEQYF.

The J gene is TRBJ1-1, the V gene TRBV30; D is possibly TRBD1 (5 bases). CDR1 GTSNPN and CDR2 SVGIG come from the germline V gene (reference sequence). This CDR3 spans 15 amino acids. V lost 1 base and J lost 6, with 18 bases in between. The CDR3 is CAWSGWDSRIPEAFF. The CDR3 DNA follows: TGTGCCTGGAGTGGGTGGGACTCGAGAATCCCTGAAGCTTTCTTT.

In its sample, this clone was seen once. The chain combines TRBV25-1 with TRBJ2-1; TRBD2 matches at 13 bases. This CDR3 has 16 amino acids. CDR1 MGHDK and CDR2 SYGVNS come from the germline V gene. V dropped 4 bases and J dropped 3; count of bases not matched to a gene: 3. The CDR3: CASSAGLAGVYNEQFF. CDR3 in DNA: TGTGCCAGCAGTGCAGGACTAGCGGGAGTCTACAATGAGCAGTTCTTC.

The chain joins TRBV18 to TRBJ2-1, with D possibly matching TRBD1 (6 bases). This CDR3 is built from 19 residues. Per the germline V gene, CDR1 is KGHSH and CDR2 is LQKENI. With 0 bases removed from V and 0 bases from J, the gap between germline ends came to 18 bases. The CDR3 DNA reads as TGTGCCAGCTCACCACCGCTAAAAGTAGGCAGGGGCTCCTACAATGAGCAGTTCTTC. Its protein product is CASSPPLKVGRGSYNEQFF. The complete variable domain, with remaining parts taken from reference TRBV18 and TRBJ2-1, reads NAGVMQNPRHLVRRRGQEARLRCSPMKGHSHVYWYRQLPEEGLKFMVYLQKENIIDESGMPKERFSAEFPKEGPSILRIQQVVRGDSAAYFCASSPPLKVGRGSYNEQFFGPGTRLTVL.

This clone was counted a single time. The chain employs TRBV24-1 and TRBJ1-5; the match to TRBD1 covers 11 bases. Germline CDR1 reads KGHDR; CDR2 reads SFDVKD. V lost 4 bases, J lost 6 bases, and 4 bases stayed unmatched. This CDR3 is built from 15 residues. The CDR3 loop reads CATSDSGTGGQPQHF. CDR3 in DNA: TGTGCCACCAGTGACTCCGGGACAGGGGGTCAGCCCCAGCATTTT.

The rearrangement uses TRBV27 and TRBJ1-1; unclear D gene. Germline loops: CDR1 MNHEY, CDR2 SMNVEV (reference sequence). The CDR3 has 13 amino acids. Trimming took off 5 bases at V and 4 bases at J, with 11 bases between the two ends. The CDR3 is CASSPRTRTEAFF. The CDR3 DNA is TGTGCCAGCAGTCCGAGGACTCGCACTGAAGCTTTCTTT.

This clone has only one observation. V is TRBV9 and J is TRBJ2-1, with D perhaps matching TRBD2 (6 bases). Germline V gives CDR1 SGDLS, CDR2 YYNGEE. This CDR3 comprises 15 residues. The ends were cut back, 0 bases at V and 7 bases at J, with 14 bases in the middle. The CDR3 spells CASSVGLARGNEQFF. DNA of the CDR3: TGTGCCAGCAGCGTAGGTCTAGCGAGAGGGAATGAGCAGTTCTTC.

V gene TRBV27 combines with J gene TRBJ1-5, with a possible D match to TRBD1 (6 bases). This CDR3 is 16 amino acids long. Trimming took off 1 base at V and 3 bases at J, with 13 bases between the two ends. Per the germline V gene, CDR1 is MNHEY and CDR2 is SMNVEV (reference sequence). This chain's CDR3 is CASSLWADRPNQPQHF. CDR3 DNA sequence: TGTGCCAGCAGTTTATGGGCGGACAGACCCAATCAGCCCCAGCATTTT.